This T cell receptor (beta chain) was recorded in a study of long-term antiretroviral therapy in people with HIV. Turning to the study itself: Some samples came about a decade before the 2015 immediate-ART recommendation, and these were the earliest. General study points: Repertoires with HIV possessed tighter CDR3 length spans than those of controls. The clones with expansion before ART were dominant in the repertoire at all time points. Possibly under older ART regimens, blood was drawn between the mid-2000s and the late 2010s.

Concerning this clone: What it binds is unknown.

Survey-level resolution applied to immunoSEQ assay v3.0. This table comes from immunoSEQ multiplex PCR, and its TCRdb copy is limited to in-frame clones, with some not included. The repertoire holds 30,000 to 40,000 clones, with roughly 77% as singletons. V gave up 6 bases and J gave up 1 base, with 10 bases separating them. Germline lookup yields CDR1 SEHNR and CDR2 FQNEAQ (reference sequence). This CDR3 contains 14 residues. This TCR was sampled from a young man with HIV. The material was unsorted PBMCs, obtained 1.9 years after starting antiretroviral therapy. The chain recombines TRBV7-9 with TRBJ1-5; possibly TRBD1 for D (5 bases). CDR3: CASSRGGSNQPQHF. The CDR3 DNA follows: TGTGCCAGCAGTCGTGGGGGAAGCAATCAGCCCCAGCATTTT.